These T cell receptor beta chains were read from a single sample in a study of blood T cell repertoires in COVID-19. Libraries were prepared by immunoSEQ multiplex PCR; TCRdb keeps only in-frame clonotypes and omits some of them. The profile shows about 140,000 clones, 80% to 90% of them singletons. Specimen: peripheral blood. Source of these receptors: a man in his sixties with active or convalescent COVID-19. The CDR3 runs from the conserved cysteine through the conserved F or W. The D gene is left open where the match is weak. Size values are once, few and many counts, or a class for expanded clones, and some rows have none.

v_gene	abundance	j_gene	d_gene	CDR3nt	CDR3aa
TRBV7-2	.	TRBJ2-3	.	TGTGCCAGCAGCCCCAGGCCAGGGCTTAGCACAGATACGCAGTATTTT	CASSPRPGLSTDTQYF
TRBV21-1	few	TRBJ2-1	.	TGTGCCAGCAGCAAATTCCGAGGACAAGACTTATACAATGAGCAGTTCTTC	CASSKFRGQDLYNEQFF
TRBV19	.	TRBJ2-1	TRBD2	TGTGCCAGTAGTATAGGGGCTAGCGGGGGGAGGAATGAGCAGTTCTTC	CASSIGASGGRNEQFF
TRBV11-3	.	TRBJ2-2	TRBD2	TGTGCCAGCAGCCCGTCGGGACTAGCGGGGTTTAAATCCGGGGAGCTGTTTTTT	CASSPSGLAGFKSGELFF
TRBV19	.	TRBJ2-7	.	TGTGCCAGTAGTAACTACTTGACTAGGCCCCCCTACGAGCAGTACTTC	CASSNYLTRPPYEQYF
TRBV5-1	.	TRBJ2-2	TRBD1	TGCGCCAGCAGTGGTGACAGGGCGGGCGGGGAGCTGTTTTTT	CASSGDRAGGELFF
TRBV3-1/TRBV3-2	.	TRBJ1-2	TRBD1	TGTGCCAGCAGCCAAGATTACAGGGGGGACTATGGCTACACCTTC	CASSQDYRGDYGYTF
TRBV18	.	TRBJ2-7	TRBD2	TGTGCCAGCTCCCGGGGGACTAGCTCCGAGCAGTACTTC	CASSRGTSSEQYF
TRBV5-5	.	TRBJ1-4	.	TGTGCCAGCAGCTTGGAAGGGAGGAAACTGTTTTTT	CASSLEGRKLFF
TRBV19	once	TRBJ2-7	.	TGTGCCAGTAGTAAAATGCGGGACCACTACGAGCAGTACTTC	CASSKMRDHYEQYF
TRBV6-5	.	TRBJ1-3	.	TGTGCCAGCAGTTACTCGTCGGGAAACACCATATATTTT	CASSYSSGNTIYF
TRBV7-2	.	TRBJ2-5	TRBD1	TGTGCCAGCAGCTCCCGCACAGGGACAGCAGAGACCCAGTACTTC	CASSSRTGTAETQYF
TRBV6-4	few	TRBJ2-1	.	TGTGCCAGCAGTCGGACTGAGAGCTCCTACAATGAGCAGTTCTTC	CASSRTESSYNEQFF
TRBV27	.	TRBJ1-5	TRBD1	TGTGCCAGCAGTTTCTTGGACAGGGTGAGCAATCAGCCCCAGCATTTT	CASSFLDRVSNQPQHF
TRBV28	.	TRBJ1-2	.	TGTGCCAGCAGTTTTGCCGGGGGGCACTATGGCTACACCTTC	CASSFAGGHYGYTF
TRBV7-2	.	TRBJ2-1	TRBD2	TGTGCCAGCAGCTTAGGGACTAGCGGGGGGGCTAATGAGCAGTTCTTC	CASSLGTSGGANEQFF